This paragraph covers one TCR beta chain sequence. This entry is derived from a study of T cell changes during pregnancy in multiple sclerosis. This table comes from immunoSEQ multiplex PCR, and its TCRdb copy is limited to in-frame clones, with some not included. The repertoire holds some 130,000 clones, with 96% as singletons. Deletions cut 1 base from V and 5 bases from J, with 11 bases between. This CDR3 region has 15 residues. The V gene's germline CDR1 is SGHTA and CDR2 FQGNSA. The sequence came from a female donor with multiple sclerosis, enrolled in a pregnancy study. The sequences come from peripheral blood, collected after pregnancy. The rearrangement links TRBV7-2 to TRBJ2-2; D gene uncertain. This chain's CDR3 is CASSLDAHTTGELFF. CDR3 nucleotide sequence: TGTGCCAGCAGCTTAGACGCGCATACGACCGGGGAGCTGTTTTTT.